The rows below give T cell receptor beta chains drawn from one sample of a study of T cell responses to AZD1222 COVID-19 vaccine. The method was immunoSEQ multiplex PCR; TCRdb's version includes in-frame clones alone and lacks a portion of them. The table includes approximately 190,000 clones, approximately 91% detected once. This specimen consisted of peripheral blood, obtained on day 0 of AZD1222 vaccination. The receptor source for this set is an adult in good health. Both conserved end residues are part of each CDR3.

v_gene: TRBV4-3; j_gene: TRBJ1-6; CDR3aa: CASSQSGQGGNSPLHF
v_gene: TRBV19; j_gene: TRBJ1-4; CDR3aa: CASSIGAGSTTNEKLFF
v_gene: TRBV7-9; j_gene: TRBJ2-2; CDR3aa: CASSPQGGRTGELFF
v_gene: TRBV4-2; j_gene: TRBJ2-7; CDR3aa: CASSQDGASVTYEQYF
v_gene: TRBV9; j_gene: TRBJ1-6; CDR3aa: CASSKPPTFTPLHF
v_gene: TRBV3-1/TRBV3-2; j_gene: TRBJ2-1; CDR3aa: CASSLIQGSSYNEQFF
v_gene: TRBV7-9; j_gene: TRBJ1-1; CDR3aa: CASSLGWTGKTEAFF
v_gene: TRBV5-1; j_gene: TRBJ2-7; CDR3aa: CASSSTGVSYEQYF
v_gene: TRBV13; j_gene: TRBJ2-7; CDR3aa: CASSSPGERGSSYEQYF
v_gene: TRBV5-1; j_gene: TRBJ2-7; CDR3aa: CASSLEGVGTYEQYF
v_gene: TRBV18; j_gene: TRBJ1-2; CDR3aa: CASSPLEGADYGYTF
v_gene: TRBV29-1; j_gene: TRBJ2-5; CDR3aa: CSVAQGGETQYF
v_gene: TRBV19; j_gene: TRBJ2-5; CDR3aa: CASSIRFTESPMETQYF
v_gene: TRBV7-9; j_gene: TRBJ1-2; CDR3aa: CASSFGTGEMGTF
v_gene: TRBV9; j_gene: TRBJ2-1; CDR3aa: CASSNGRNYNEQFF
v_gene: TRBV7-3; j_gene: TRBJ2-2; CDR3aa: CASSSPGQGAPGTGELFF
v_gene: TRBV14; j_gene: TRBJ2-1; CDR3aa: CASSSFAGGPAVEQFF
v_gene: TRBV7-8; j_gene: TRBJ2-1; CDR3aa: CASSQRTGRQFF
v_gene: TRBV7-9; j_gene: TRBJ2-1; CDR3aa: CASRATGTDNEQFF
v_gene: TRBV4-3; j_gene: TRBJ1-2; CDR3aa: CASSQDLGGIYGYTF
v_gene: TRBV7-5; j_gene: TRBJ1-4; CDR3aa: CARSSQTRNEKLFF
v_gene: TRBV27; j_gene: TRBJ2-3; CDR3aa: CASSLLGAGVSTDTQYF
v_gene: TRBV10-2; j_gene: TRBJ2-1; CDR3aa: CACIAGSLMSNEQFF
v_gene: TRBV2; j_gene: TRBJ1-5; CDR3aa: CASSDLGASNQPQHF
v_gene: TRBV14; j_gene: TRBJ1-1; CDR3aa: CASSPTGLGAEAFF
v_gene: TRBV4-3; j_gene: TRBJ1-1; CDR3aa: CASGYTGTTEAFF
v_gene: TRBV29-1; j_gene: TRBJ2-1; CDR3aa: CSVVAGTNEQFF
v_gene: TRBV11-1; j_gene: TRBJ2-1; CDR3aa: CASSPRAEYNEQFF
v_gene: TRBV6-4; j_gene: TRBJ2-3; CDR3aa: CASSGPSERTPGQGADTQYF
v_gene: TRBV19; j_gene: TRBJ2-5; CDR3aa: CASSISGGETQYF
v_gene: TRBV18; j_gene: TRBJ2-2; CDR3aa: CASSELALLVTGELFF
v_gene: TRBV19; j_gene: TRBJ1-1; CDR3aa: CASRPDGNTEAFF
v_gene: TRBV25-1; j_gene: TRBJ1-5; CDR3aa: CASSDNPPGVGNQPQHF
v_gene: TRBV28; j_gene: TRBJ2-3; CDR3aa: CASSLFGGADTQYF
v_gene: TRBV19; j_gene: TRBJ1-5; CDR3aa: CASRLDGTASNQPQHF
v_gene: TRBV6-5; j_gene: TRBJ1-4; CDR3aa: CAISTGALGKKLFF